This TCR beta chain was observed in a study of PD-1 blockade in classical Hodgkin lymphoma. A word on this clone: Its antigen is undetermined.

Assay: immunoSEQ multiplex PCR; the TCRdb copy retains only in-frame clones and omits some. In the table there are roughly 34,000 clones, over 60% of which are singletons. Brentuximab vedotin exposure varied among the patients, all of whom had relapsed after autologous stem cell transplantation. CDR1 and CDR2 (germline): LNHDA, SQIVND (reference sequence). Trimming stripped 3 bases from V and 6 bases from J, with 15 bases between. CDR3 length: 14 amino acids. General study points: Newly diagnosed patients were said to have less baseline TCR diversity than healthy donors did. Exclusion was the outcome for patients who began nivolumab under 1 year after ASCT. By cycle point C4D1, TCR diversity had risen significantly in CD4+ cells (but not CD8+ cells).

This specimen was peripheral blood mononuclear cells (PBMCs), taken before the second cycle of nivolumab. This receptor was obtained from a human donor with classical Hodgkin lymphoma. The chain has TRBV19 and TRBJ2-7, with D tentatively TRBD1 (5 bases). CDR3 coding DNA: TGTGCCAGTAGTATCCGGACACGGAGCTTCGAGCAGTACTTC. Amino acids: CASSIRTRSFEQYF.